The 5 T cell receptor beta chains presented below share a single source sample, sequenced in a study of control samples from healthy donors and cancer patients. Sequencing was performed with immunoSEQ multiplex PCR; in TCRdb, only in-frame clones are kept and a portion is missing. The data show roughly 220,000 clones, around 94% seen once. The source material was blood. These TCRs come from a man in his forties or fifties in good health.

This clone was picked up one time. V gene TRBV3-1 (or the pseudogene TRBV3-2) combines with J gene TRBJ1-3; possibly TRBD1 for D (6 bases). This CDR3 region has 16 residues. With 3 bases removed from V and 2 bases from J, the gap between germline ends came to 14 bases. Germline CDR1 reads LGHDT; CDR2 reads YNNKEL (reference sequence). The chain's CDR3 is CASSHTGALAGNTIYF. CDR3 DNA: TGTGCCAGCAGCCATACGGGGGCGTTAGCTGGAAACACCATATATTTT.

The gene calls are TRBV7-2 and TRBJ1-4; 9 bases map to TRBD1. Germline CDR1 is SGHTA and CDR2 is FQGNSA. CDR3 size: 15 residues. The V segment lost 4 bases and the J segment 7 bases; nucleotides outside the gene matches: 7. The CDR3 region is CASSSTGGKGEKLFF. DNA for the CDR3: TGTGCCAGCAGCTCGACAGGGGGGAAGGGTGAAAAACTGTTTTTT.

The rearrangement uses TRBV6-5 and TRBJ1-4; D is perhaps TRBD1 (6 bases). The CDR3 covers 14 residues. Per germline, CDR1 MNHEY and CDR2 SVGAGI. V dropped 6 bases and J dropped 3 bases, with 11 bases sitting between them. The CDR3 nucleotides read TGTGCCAGCAGCAGACAGGTTCCTAATGAAAAACTGTTTTTT. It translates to CASSRQVPNEKLFF.

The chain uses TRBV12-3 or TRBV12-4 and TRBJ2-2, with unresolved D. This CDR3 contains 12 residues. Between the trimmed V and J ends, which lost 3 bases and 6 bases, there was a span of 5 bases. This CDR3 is CASSFWSGELFF. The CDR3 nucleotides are TGTGCCAGCAGTTTTTGGTCCGGGGAGCTGTTTTTT.

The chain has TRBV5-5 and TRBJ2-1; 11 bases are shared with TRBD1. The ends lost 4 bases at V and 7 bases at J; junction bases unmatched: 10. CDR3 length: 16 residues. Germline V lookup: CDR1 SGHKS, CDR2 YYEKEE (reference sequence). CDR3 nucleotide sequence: TGTGCCAGCAGCCGGGACGGGACAGGGGGAGGGAATGAGCAGTTCTTC. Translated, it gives CASSRDGTGGGNEQFF.